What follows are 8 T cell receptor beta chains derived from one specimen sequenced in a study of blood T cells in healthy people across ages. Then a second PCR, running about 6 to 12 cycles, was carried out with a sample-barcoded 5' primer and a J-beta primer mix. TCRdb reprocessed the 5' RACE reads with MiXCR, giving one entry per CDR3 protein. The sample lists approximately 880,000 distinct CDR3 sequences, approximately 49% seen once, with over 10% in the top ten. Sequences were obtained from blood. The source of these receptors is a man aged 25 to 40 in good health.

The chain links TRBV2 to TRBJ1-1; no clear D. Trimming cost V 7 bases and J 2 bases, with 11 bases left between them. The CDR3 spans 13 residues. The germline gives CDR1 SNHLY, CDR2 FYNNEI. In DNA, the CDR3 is TGTGCCAGCACGGAGGAATACAACACTGAAGCTTTCTTT. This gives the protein CASTEEYNTEAFF.

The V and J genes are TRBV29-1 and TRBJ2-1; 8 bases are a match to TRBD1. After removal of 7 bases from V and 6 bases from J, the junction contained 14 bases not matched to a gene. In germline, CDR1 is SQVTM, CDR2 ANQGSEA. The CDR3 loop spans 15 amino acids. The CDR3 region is CSGRPVTGVGNEQFF. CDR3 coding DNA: TGCAGCGGGCGTCCCGTGACAGGGGTAGGCAATGAGCAGTTCTTC.

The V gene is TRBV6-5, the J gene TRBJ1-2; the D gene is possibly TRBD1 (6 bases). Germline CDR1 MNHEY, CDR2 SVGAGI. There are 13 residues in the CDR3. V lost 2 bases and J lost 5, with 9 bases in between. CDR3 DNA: TGTGCCAGCAGTTACACCAGGGGATATGGCTACACCTTC. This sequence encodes CASSYTRGYGYTF.

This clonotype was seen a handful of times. The DNA for the CDR3 is TGTGCCACCAGTGATCAGGGCTTCTATGGCTACACCTTC. Translating it yields CATSDQGFYGYTF. J is TRBJ1-2 and V is TRBV24-1, with a tentative D call TRBD1 (5 bases). This CDR3 is built from 13 residues. Germline CDR1 is KGHDR and CDR2 is SFDVKD. V was clipped by 3 bases and J by 4 bases, with 8 bases between them.

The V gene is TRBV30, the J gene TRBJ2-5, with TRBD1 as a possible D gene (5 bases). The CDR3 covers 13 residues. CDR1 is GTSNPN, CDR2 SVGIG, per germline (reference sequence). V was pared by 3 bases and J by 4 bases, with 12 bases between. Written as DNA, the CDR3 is TGTGCCTGGAGCTTCAGGGCGCGAGAGACCCAGTACTTC. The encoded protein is CAWSFRARETQYF.

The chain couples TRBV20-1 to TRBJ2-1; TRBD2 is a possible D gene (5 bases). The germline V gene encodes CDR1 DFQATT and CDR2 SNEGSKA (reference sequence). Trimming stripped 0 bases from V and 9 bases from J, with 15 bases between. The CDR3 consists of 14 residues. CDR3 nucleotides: TGCAGTGCTAGAGATAGACTATCCTGGGGTGAGCAGTTCTTC. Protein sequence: CSARDRLSWGEQFF.

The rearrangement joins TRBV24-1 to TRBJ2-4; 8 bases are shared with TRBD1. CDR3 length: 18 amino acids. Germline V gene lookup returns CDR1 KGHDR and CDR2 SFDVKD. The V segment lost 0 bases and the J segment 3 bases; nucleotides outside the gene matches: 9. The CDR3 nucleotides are TGTGCCACCAGTGATTTGCAGTCCCGGGACAGGTACAAAAACATTCAGTACTTC. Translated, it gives CATSDLQSRDRYKNIQYF.

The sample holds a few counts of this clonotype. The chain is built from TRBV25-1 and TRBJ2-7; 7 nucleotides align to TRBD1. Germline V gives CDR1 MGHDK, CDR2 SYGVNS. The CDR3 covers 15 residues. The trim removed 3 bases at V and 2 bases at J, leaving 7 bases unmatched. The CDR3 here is CASSDPTGSTYEQYF. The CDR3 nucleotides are TGTGCCAGCAGTGACCCGACAGGGTCTACCTACGAGCAGTACTTC.